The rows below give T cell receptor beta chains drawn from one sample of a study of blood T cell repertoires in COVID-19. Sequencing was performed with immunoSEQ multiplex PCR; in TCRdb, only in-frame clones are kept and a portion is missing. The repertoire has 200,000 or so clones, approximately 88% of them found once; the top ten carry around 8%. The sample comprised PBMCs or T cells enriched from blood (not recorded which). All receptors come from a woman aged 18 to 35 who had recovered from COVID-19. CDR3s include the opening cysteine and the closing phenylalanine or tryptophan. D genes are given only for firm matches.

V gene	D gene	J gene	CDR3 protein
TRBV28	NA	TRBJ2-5	CASSFGLGGETQYF
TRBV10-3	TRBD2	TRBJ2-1	CAISAASGAYNEQFF
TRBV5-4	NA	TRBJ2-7	CASSGMSGDSYEQYF
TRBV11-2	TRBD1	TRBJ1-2	CASSFRDRESYGYTF
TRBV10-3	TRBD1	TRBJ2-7	CAISETGGDEQYF
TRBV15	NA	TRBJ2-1	CATSRGIRTMTVPYNEQFF
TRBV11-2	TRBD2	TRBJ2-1	CASSSSGGSSSYNEQFF
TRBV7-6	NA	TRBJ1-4	CASSLDGRARQEKLFF
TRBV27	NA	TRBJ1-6	CASKWGGSRSPLHF
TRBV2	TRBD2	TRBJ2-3	CASRGPGLAEENTQYF